This T cell receptor (beta chain) was identified in a study of control samples from healthy donors and cancer patients. The repertoire was sequenced with immunoSEQ multiplex PCR; TCRdb's copy has only in-frame clones and lacks some. The repertoire holds fewer than 40,000 clones, with approximately 93% as singletons. Germline V gene sequence: CDR1 SEHNR, CDR2 FQNEAQ (reference sequence). The CDR3 runs 11 residues. The V gene end was trimmed by 5 bases and the J gene end by 9 bases; junction bases not matched to a gene: 3. This TCR was sampled from a man in his forties with colorectal cancer. Sequencing input: PBMCs. The rearrangement joins TRBV7-9 to TRBJ1-1, with 7 bases fitting TRBD1. This CDR3 reads CASSLQGKAFF. Written as DNA, the CDR3 is TGTGCCAGCAGCCTACAGGGGAAAGCTTTCTTT.